This paragraph covers one T cell receptor (beta chain) sequence. No antigen is known for it. Trimming took off 4 bases at V and 8 bases at J, with 14 bases between the two ends. Germline CDR1 and CDR2: SGHDT and YYEEEE. The CDR3 is made up of 13 amino acids. These data belong to a study of T-cell memory formation after mild COVID-19. Study as a whole: Most TCR clusters belonged to a single donor.

From the 5' RACE reads, TCRdb called clonotypes with MiXCR, one entry per CDR3 protein. The sample shows tens of thousands of distinct CDR3 sequences, more than 7% of them seen only once. General study findings and limits: Most CD4+ clones that shrank were in CM and EM, while CD8+ ones turned up in EMRA. Later expanders leaned toward CD4+, whereas clones contracting from day 15 to 85 were balanced CD4/CD8.

The sequenced sample consisted of PBMCs or a T cell subset sorted from them (not recorded which). The sequence was obtained from a man between 18 and 35 years old who had mild COVID-19 (a few samples of this study predate the infection). Cell type and time point are not known. This chain joins TRBV5-6 and TRBJ2-3; no clear D gene. In nucleotides, the CDR3 is TGTGCCAGCAGCGGGAATCGGGCTGCTACGCAGTATTTT. This encodes CASSGNRAATQYF.